Shown below are 18 T cell receptor beta chains from a single sample sequenced in a study of OX40 agonist ivuxolimab in advanced cancers. Assay: immunoSEQ multiplex PCR; the TCRdb copy retains only in-frame clones and omits some. Of 80,000 to 85,000 clones detected, 86% appear once; the ten largest clones hold 5.5% to 7.5%. Sequenced material: CD4+ or CD8+ T cells sorted from blood, taken in a trial of the OX40 agonist ivuxolimab. The receptor set was obtained from an adult with an advanced solid tumor such as melanoma, head and neck, liver or kidney cancer.

The gene calls are TRBV7-9 and TRBJ2-2, with D unclear. Germline V gene sequence: CDR1 SEHNR, CDR2 FQNEAQ (reference sequence). V was clipped by 5 bases and J by 7 bases, with 8 bases between them. CDR3 size: 12 residues. In DNA, the CDR3 is TGTGCCAGCAGCCCACGGGTCGGGGAGCTGTTTTTT. Amino acid sequence: CASSPRVGELFF.

The chain carries TRBV1 and TRBJ2-1; the D call TRBD2 from the table was never checked on the DNA. TRBV1 is a known pseudogene. This CDR3 has 15 amino acids. Written as DNA, the CDR3 is TGCACCAGCGTCCGAGCGTCCGTCTCCTACAATGAGCAGTTCTTC. As protein: CTSVRASVSYNEQFF.

This clone has a handful of counts. The chain links TRBV20-1 to TRBJ1-1; D not certain. CDR1 is DFQATT and CDR2 is SNEGSKA in the germline V gene (reference sequence). The CDR3 runs 11 residues. V was cut by 8 bases and J by 4 bases, with 11 bases left in between. CDR3 bases: TGCAGTCTCAGGCGGGCCACTGAAGCTTTCTTT. Encoded protein: CSLRRATEAFF.

This clone was observed a few times. The chain couples TRBV19 to TRBJ1-5, with 9 bases fitting TRBD1. This CDR3 is 15 amino acids long. J gave up 3 bases and V 10 bases, and 10 bases lay outside the gene matches. Germline V gene sequence: CDR1 LNHDA, CDR2 SQIVND (reference sequence). The CDR3 loop is CATRPGTGPNQPQHF. The CDR3 coding sequence is TGTGCCACAAGGCCCGGGACAGGGCCCAATCAGCCCCAGCATTTT.

This clone was counted a few times. V is TRBV5-1 and J is TRBJ2-5, with a weak D call TRBD2 (7 bases). The CDR3 runs to 13 residues. Germline-derived CDR1 and CDR2 are SGHRS and YFSETQ. Trimming took off 5 bases at V and 5 bases at J, with 13 bases between the two ends. The CDR3 is CASRKGGQETQYF. The CDR3 coding sequence is TGCGCCAGCAGGAAGGGGGGGCAGGAGACCCAGTACTTC.

The chain has TRBV6-6 and TRBJ2-1; D possibly corresponds to TRBD2 (5 bases). This CDR3 contains 16 residues. Germline CDR1 and CDR2: MNHNY and SVGAGI (reference sequence). V shed 5 bases and J shed 6 bases, with 20 bases lying between them. The CDR3: CASSATNWTPLNEQFF. DNA of the CDR3: TGTGCCAGCAGTGCCACTAACTGGACTCCCCTCAATGAGCAGTTCTTC.

The genes are TRBV30 and TRBJ2-7; the D gene is possibly TRBD1 (5 bases). Germline V gives CDR1 GTSNPN, CDR2 SVGIG (reference sequence). V was pared by 8 bases and J by 2 bases, with 13 bases between. The CDR3 is 12 residues long. CDR3 sequence: CARSGQTYEQYF. The CDR3 DNA is TGTGCCCGAAGTGGACAAACCTACGAGCAGTACTTC.

J is TRBJ2-7 and V is TRBV6-5; no clear D gene. Germline V gives CDR1 MNHEY, CDR2 SVGAGI. The CDR3 has 13 residues. The V end lost 8 bases, the J end lost 3 bases, and 14 bases lay between the germline ends. The CDR3 DNA sequence: TGTGCCAGCCACGCCCTTAACATCTACGAGCAGTACTTC. Encoded protein: CASHALNIYEQYF.

The chain is built from TRBV19 and TRBJ1-6; D not certain. V lost 6 bases and J 1 base, leaving 4 bases between the germline ends. Germline V gene data show CDR1 as LNHDA and CDR2 as SQIVND (reference sequence). CDR3 size: 13 residues. The CDR3 spells CASRASYNSPLHF. CDR3 nucleotides: TGTGCCAGTAGAGCGTCCTATAATTCACCCCTCCACTTT.

The J gene is TRBJ2-5, the V gene TRBV5-1; D is uncertain. CDR3 size: 12 residues. The germline gives CDR1 SGHRS, CDR2 YFSETQ. V was shortened by 0 bases and J by 2 bases, with 2 bases between the two germline ends. The CDR3 is CASSLEQETQYF. In nucleotides, the CDR3 is TGCGCCAGCAGCTTGGAACAAGAGACCCAGTACTTC. Based on the CDR3 plus reference TRBV5-1 and TRBJ2-5, the full variable domain is KAGVTQTPRYLIKTRGQQVTLSCSPISGHRSVSWYQQTPGQGLQFLFEYFSETQRNKGNFPGRFSGRQFSNSRSEMNVSTLELGDSALYLCASSLEQETQYFGPGTRLLVL.

The gene calls are TRBV7-3 and TRBJ2-3, with D possibly matching TRBD2 (5 bases). The CDR3 has 13 amino acids. Per germline, CDR1 SGHTA and CDR2 FQGTGA. Trimming pared 5 bases from V and 3 bases from J, leaving 9 bases between. CDR3 DNA: TGTGCCAGCAGCCCACGGGAAACAGATACGCAGTATTTT. Translating gives CASSPRETDTQYF.

The V and J genes are TRBV6-5 and TRBJ1-4, with 7 bases lining up with TRBD1. Germline lookup yields CDR1 MNHEY and CDR2 SVGAGI. The CDR3 is 15 residues long. J gave up 5 bases and V 5 bases, and 8 bases lay outside the gene matches. The CDR3 reads CASSPQGQLNEKLFF. The CDR3 DNA is TGTGCCAGCAGTCCTCAGGGACAGCTCAATGAAAAACTGTTTTTT.

The CDR3 reads CASSLAPGSNQPQHF. DNA for the CDR3: TGCGCCAGCAGCTTGGCCCCTGGGAGCAATCAGCCCCAGCATTTT. The J gene is TRBJ1-5, the V gene TRBV5-1, with D uncertain. The CDR3 covers 15 residues. Germline lookup yields CDR1 SGHRS and CDR2 YFSETQ. V gave up 0 bases and J gave up 1 base, with 8 bases separating them.

The chain combines TRBV4-1 with TRBJ2-1; TRBD1 matches 8 bases. In germline, CDR1 is MGHRA, CDR2 YSYEKL. The CDR3 covers 15 residues. Trimming took 1 base from V and 9 from J; bases not matched to a gene: 8. CDR3 in DNA: TGCGCCAGCAGCCAAGTAGGACAGGGTAGGTCTGAGCAGTTCTTC. Protein product: CASSQVGQGRSEQFF.

The genes are TRBV27 and TRBJ2-1; perhaps TRBD2 as D (6 bases). The CDR3 is 15 amino acids. The ends were cut back, 6 bases at V and 4 bases at J, with 16 bases in the middle. Germline CDR1 and CDR2: MNHEY and SMNVEV (reference sequence). The CDR3 coding sequence is TGTGCCAGCAGGCCTAACCGTGGAGGGTACAATGAGCAGTTCTTC. It is translated as CASRPNRGGYNEQFF.

The chain has TRBV5-1 and TRBJ2-1, with D possibly being TRBD1 or TRBD2 (5 bases each). Trimming left V 7 bases short and J 0 bases short, with 17 bases between. The V gene's germline CDR1 is SGHRS and CDR2 YFSETQ. The CDR3 consists of 16 residues. The CDR3 loop is CASQAQGPSSYNEQFF. The CDR3 region has the DNA TGCGCCAGCCAAGCCCAGGGACCGAGCTCCTACAATGAGCAGTTCTTC.

V is TRBV5-6 and J is TRBJ1-4; D is uncertain. The CDR3 totals 16 residues. Trimming removed 1 base at V and 0 bases at J, with 10 bases between. CDR1 and CDR2 (germline): SGHDT, YYEEEE. The CDR3 sequence: CASSLSPAATNEKLFF. CDR3 sequence (DNA): TGTGCCAGCAGCTTGTCCCCAGCTGCAACTAATGAAAAACTGTTTTTT.

This clone was seen a single time. CDR3 in amino acids: CASSWAWSQPQHF. In DNA, the CDR3 is TGTGCCAGCAGTTGGGCTTGGAGTCAGCCCCAGCATTTT. The rearrangement uses TRBV6-5 and TRBJ1-5; D not certain. Between the trimmed V and J ends, which lost 4 bases and 6 bases, there was a span of 10 bases. Germline V gene sequence: CDR1 MNHEY, CDR2 SVGAGI. The CDR3 totals 13 residues.